One sample yielded the 19 T cell receptor beta chains listed below, sequenced in a study of shared clonotypes between healthy human individuals. Generated by immunoSEQ multiplex PCR, the TCRdb table keeps only in-frame clones and is missing some. The sample includes fewer than 550,000 clones, 75% to 80% of them seen just once. Sequenced material: PBMCs. These receptors came from a woman aged 35 to 49 in good health. Some clones in this sample may be carry-over from other donors' samples.

Worth noting for this clone: This may be a read error, as it is one base from a much larger clone. The rearrangement links TRBV7-8 to TRBJ1-2, with D possibly being TRBD1 (6 bases). Trimming left V 4 bases short and J 2 bases short, with 8 bases between. CDR1 and CDR2 (germline): SGHVS, FQNEAQ. This CDR3 spans 13 amino acids. In nucleotides, the CDR3 is TGTGCCAGCAGCTCGGGACAAAACTATGGCTACACCTTC. It translates to CASSSGQNYGYTF.

The V gene is TRBV28, the J gene TRBJ2-1; 8 bases line up with TRBD2. This CDR3 contains 18 residues. V was clipped by 5 bases and J by 2 bases; unmatched bases: 14. The germline gives CDR1 MDHEN, CDR2 SYDVKM. The DNA for the CDR3 is TGTGCCAGCAGTCCGCTTGACCTAGCGGGTCTAGCCTACAATGAGCAGTTCTTC. Its translation is CASSPLDLAGLAYNEQFF.

This clone was recorded only once. With a far larger clone one base away, a read error is the likely cause. V is TRBV11-2 and J is TRBJ1-3, with D hard to call. This CDR3 comprises 12 residues. Trimming removed 3 bases at V and 4 bases at J, with 4 bases between. Germline V gene lookup returns CDR1 SGHAT and CDR2 FQNNGV. The CDR3: CASSFWGNTIYF. The CDR3 bases are TGTGCCAGCAGCTTTTGGGGAAACACCATATATTTT.

This rearrangement joins TRBV28 to TRBJ1-1; D is undetermined. V lost 10 bases and J lost 0, with 9 bases in between. Germline V gene data show CDR1 as MDHEN and CDR2 as SYDVKM. The CDR3 has 12 residues. In nucleotides, the CDR3 is TGTGCCACCAAAGTTATGAACACTGAAGCTTTCTTT. It encodes CATKVMNTEAFF.

The chain employs TRBV11-3 and TRBJ2-5, with D possibly matching TRBD1 (5 bases). Looked up from germline, CDR1 is SGHNT and CDR2 is YENEEA. CDR3 length equals 13 residues. V was shortened by 4 bases and J by 2 bases, with 8 bases between the two germline ends. The CDR3 bases are TGTGCCAGCAGCTCTCGACAGCAAGAGACCCAGTACTTC. This sequence encodes CASSSRQQETQYF.

The rearrangement links TRBV6-1 to TRBJ1-1, with TRBD1 as a possible D gene (5 bases). The germline CDR1 and CDR2 sequences are MNHNS and SASEGT. V was trimmed by 5 bases and J by 1 base, leaving 14 bases between them. The CDR3 is 15 amino acids. The CDR3 sequence: CASSLHTGTNTEAFF. In nucleotides, the CDR3 is TGTGCCAGCAGTCTCCATACAGGAACGAACACTGAAGCTTTCTTT.

This clone was seen just once. The rearrangement uses TRBV5-1 and TRBJ1-6, with a weak D call TRBD1 (6 bases). The germline gives CDR1 SGHRS, CDR2 YFSETQ. Trimming cost V 5 bases and J 5 bases, with 11 bases left between them. The CDR3 is made up of 14 amino acids. This chain's CDR3 is CASSNDRNNSPLHF. CDR3 nucleotides: TGCGCCAGCAGTAACGACAGGAATAATTCACCCCTCCACTTT.

V and J are TRBV28 and TRBJ1-2; D ambiguous. The CDR3 is 18 residues long. The V and J ends lost 6 bases and 4 bases respectively, with 27 bases between them. Looked up from germline, CDR1 is MDHEN and CDR2 is SYDVKM. The CDR3: CASSDRVGGRSYRYGYTF. The CDR3 DNA reads TGTGCCAGCAGCGATCGGGTCGGCGGCAGAAGTTATCGCTATGGCTACACCTTC.

For the CDR3, the DNA is TGTGCCAGCAGCTTAGCGCTGGCAGGGGTCGGCACTGAAGCTTTCTTT. Translated: CASSLALAGVGTEAFF. The genes are TRBV7-9 and TRBJ1-1; D is possibly TRBD1 (6 bases). CDR3 size: 16 residues. Germline loops: CDR1 SEHNR, CDR2 FQNEAQ (reference sequence). Trimming removed 0 bases from V and 4 bases from J, with 15 bases in between.

The V call is TRBV18, the J call TRBJ1-1, with D possibly matching TRBD1 (6 bases). The V gene lost 6 bases and the J gene lost 4 bases, with 15 bases spanning the gap. The length of the CDR3 is 14 residues. CDR1 and CDR2 (germline): KGHSH, LQKENI. The CDR3 reads CASSLYADSTEAFF. The CDR3 bases are TGTGCCAGCTCTTTATATGCGGACAGCACTGAAGCTTTCTTT.

The chain links TRBV7-8 to TRBJ1-5, with TRBD1 as a possible D gene (5 bases). This CDR3 contains 16 residues. The germline V gene has CDR1 SGHVS and CDR2 FQNEAQ. V lost 5 bases and J lost 3, with 17 bases in between. The CDR3 bases are TGTGCCAGCAGCATGTACGGGGCGCAGGTCAATCAGCCCCAGCATTTT. This codes for CASSMYGAQVNQPQHF. Drawing the rest from reference TRBV7-8 and TRBJ1-5, the complete variable domain is GAGVSQSPRYKVAKRGQDVALRCDPISGHVSLFWYQQALGQGPEFLTYFQNEAQLDKSGLPSDRFFAERPEGSVSTLKIQRTQQEDSAVYLCASSMYGAQVNQPQHFGDGTRLSIL.

The chain links TRBV4-1 to TRBJ2-1; D call uncertain. Germline V gives CDR1 MGHRA, CDR2 YSYEKL. This CDR3 spans 13 amino acids. The V end lost 5 bases, the J end lost 2 bases, and 7 bases lay between the germline ends. The CDR3 nucleotides are TGCGCCAGCAGCTCTCGCGCCTACAATGAGCAGTTCTTC. Its translation: CASSSRAYNEQFF.

This chain uses TRBV7-7 with TRBJ2-7; D may be TRBD1 or TRBD2 (5 bases each). The germline CDR1 and CDR2 sequences are SSHAT and FNYEAQ (reference sequence). The CDR3 covers 13 residues. CDR3 in amino acids: CARETTESYEQYF. The CDR3, as DNA: TGTGCTAGGGAGACGACAGAATCCTACGAGCAGTACTTC.

The chain carries TRBV11-2 and TRBJ2-1, with 12 bases matching TRBD2. The CDR3 consists of 15 residues. Trimming at V came to 7 bases and at J to 8 bases, leaving 9 bases not matched to a gene. CDR1 is SGHAT, CDR2 FQNNGV, per germline. The CDR3 loop reads CASTGLAGIQDEQFF. CDR3 nucleotides: TGTGCCAGCACCGGACTAGCGGGGATACAAGATGAGCAGTTCTTC.

The chain joins TRBV7-9 to TRBJ2-7; possible D gene TRBD1, 5 bases. The length of the CDR3 is 16 residues. Trimming left V 1 base short and J 2 bases short, with 15 bases between. Per the germline V gene, CDR1 is SEHNR and CDR2 is FQNEAQ (reference sequence). CDR3 residues: CASSLVVVGQTYEQYF. CDR3 coding DNA: TGTGCCAGCAGCTTAGTAGTAGTGGGGCAGACCTACGAGCAGTACTTC.

This chain joins TRBV5-4 and TRBJ1-1, with D possibly TRBD1 on 6 matching bases. CDR3 length equals 14 residues. V lost 4 bases, J lost 2 bases, and 12 bases lay in between. Germline CDR1 reads SGHNT; CDR2 reads YYREEE (reference sequence). CDR3 residues: CASSPGQTNTEAFF. The CDR3 nucleotides read TGTGCCAGCAGCCCAGGACAGACCAACACTGAAGCTTTCTTT. Combining the CDR3 with reference TRBV5-4 and TRBJ1-1 gives the whole variable domain ETGVTQSPTHLIKTRGQQVTLRCSSQSGHNTVSWYQQALGQGPQFIFQYYREEENGRGNFPPRFSGLQFPNYSSELNVNALELDDSALYLCASSPGQTNTEAFFGQGTRLTVV.

The rearrangement uses TRBV9 and TRBJ1-2; tentative D call: TRBD1 (5 bases). The CDR3 has 16 residues. Per germline, CDR1 SGDLS and CDR2 YYNGEE. Trimming cost V 2 bases and J 4 bases, with 18 bases left between them. CDR3 bases: TGTGCCAGCAGCGTCCACACAGGAAAGTTAGGCTATGGCTACACCTTC. Translated, it gives CASSVHTGKLGYGYTF.

This clone was counted only a few times. The chain couples TRBV13 to TRBJ2-2, with D perhaps TRBD2 (5 bases). V was pared by 2 bases and J by 5 bases, with 9 bases between. This CDR3 contains 14 residues. Per germline, CDR1 PRHDT and CDR2 FYEKMQ (reference sequence). The CDR3: CASSLIRGTGELFF. As DNA, the CDR3 is TGTGCCAGCAGCTTAATAAGAGGGACCGGGGAGCTGTTTTTT.

A single count supports this clone. The V gene is TRBV29-1, the J gene TRBJ2-7, with D perhaps matching TRBD2 (6 bases). Germline-derived CDR1 and CDR2 are SQVTM and ANQGSEA. There are 13 residues in the CDR3. Between the trimmed V and J ends, which lost 5 bases and 3 bases, there was a span of 14 bases. The DNA of the CDR3 is TGCAGCGTTCGTGGCGGGATGATCTACGAGCAGTACTTC. Protein sequence: CSVRGGMIYEQYF.